This T cell receptor beta chain was captured in a study of blood T cells in healthy people across ages. Points from the study as a whole: For the donors, CMV status was unknown and possibly confounded expanded clonotype changes.

The CDR3 consists of 15 residues. V dropped 6 bases and J dropped 6 bases, with 20 bases sitting between them. Germline V gene data show CDR1 as MDHEN and CDR2 as SYDVKM. Each sample yielded at least 5 micrograms of PBMC total RNA. On this clonotype: Its antigen is undetermined.

Through a sample-barcoded 5' primer and a J-beta primer mix, a second PCR was run for roughly 6 to 12 cycles. From the 5' RACE reads, TCRdb called clonotypes with MiXCR, one entry per CDR3 protein. The repertoire holds more than 900,000 distinct CDR3 sequences, under 30% seen once, with 0.65% to 0.95% in the top ten. These records were also assigned to another study, of T cells of mothers and their children. This second study notes: Donors comprised three healthy Caucasian mothers plus their six children. Mothers yielded over 8.5 million CDR3 reads, children 2.5 million to 3 million each.

This TCR was recovered from a girl aged 2-10 years in good health. The chain has TRBV28 and TRBJ2-5, with D perhaps matching TRBD1 (5 bases). Input material: blood. The CDR3 sequence is CASSSRQRSTKTQYF. CDR3 in DNA: TGTGCCAGCAGCAGTCGACAGAGGTCGACGAAGACCCAGTACTTC.